The rows below give T cell receptor beta chains drawn from one sample of a study of T cells in Graves' hyperthyroidism and ophthalmopathy. One entry per CDR3 protein results from TCRdb running MiXCR on the multiplex PCR reads. The table shows a few hundred thousand distinct CDR3 sequences, with roughly 46% occurring only once. The sample was peripheral blood or thyroid tissue (not recorded which). These receptors originate from a woman younger than 35 with Graves' hyperthyroidism. Both conserved end residues are part of each CDR3. D genes are given only for firm matches. The size entry is marked missing in some rows and otherwise reads once, few, many or a size class.

V gene	J gene	D gene	clone size	CDR3 DNA	CDR3 protein
TRBV29-1	TRBJ1-2	.	.	TGCAGCGTTGGTCCTGATGGGGGCCGGGGGGGCTACACCTTC	CSVGPDGGRGGYTF
TRBV29-1	TRBJ1-2	.	.	TGCAGCGTTTTCCCGGGGGCGCATGGCTACACCTTC	CSVFPGAHGYTF
TRBV7-9	TRBJ1-2	.	many	TGTGCCAGCAGCTTAGCACCAGGAAAATATGGCTACACCTTC	CASSLAPGKYGYTF
TRBV7-9	TRBJ2-7	TRBD1	few	TGTGCCAGCAGCACCGGGACAGAACCCTACGAGCAGTACTTC	CASSTGTEPYEQYF
TRBV2	TRBJ1-6	.	.	TGTGCCAGCAGTGCGTCAGGGGATAATTCACCCCTCCACTTT	CASSASGDNSPLHF
TRBV19	TRBJ2-7	.	.	TGTGCCAGTAGTAAGACGCGGGACCCCTCCTACGAGCAGTACTTC	CASSKTRDPSYEQYF
TRBV2	TRBJ1-6	.	.	TGTGCCAGCAGTGAAGAGTCAGCCCTTTATAATTCACCCCTCCACTTT	CASSEESALYNSPLHF
TRBV12-3/TRBV12-4	TRBJ2-7	.	many	TGTGCCAGCAGCCCAGACAGGTCCTACGAGCAGTACTTC	CASSPDRSYEQYF
TRBV2	TRBJ2-5	TRBD1	once	TGTACCAGCAGTTGGACAGGGGGCCAAGAGACCCAGTACTTC	CTSSWTGGQETQYF
TRBV6-5	TRBJ2-7	TRBD1	few	TGTGCCAGCAGTTACTTGGACAGGGTCGAGCAGTACTTC	CASSYLDRVEQYF
TRBV5-1	TRBJ2-6	.	few	TGCGCCAGCAGCTTGCTGGGGGCTGGGGCCAACGTCCTGACTTTC	CASSLLGAGANVLTF
TRBV10-3	TRBJ1-5	TRBD1	.	TGTGCCAGCAGTTACGGACAGGGGAGCCAGCCCCAGCATTTT	CASSYGQGSQPQHF
TRBV7-9	TRBJ2-2	.	many	TGCGCCAGCAGCTCTGGGGTGCGGGGCAACACCGGGGAGCTGTTTTTT	CASSSGVRGNTGELFF
TRBV25-1	TRBJ2-7	TRBD1	many	TGTGCCAGCAGTCGACAGGGTACCAACTCCTACGAGCAGTACTTC	CASSRQGTNSYEQYF
TRBV2	TRBJ2-5	TRBD1	.	TGTGCCAGCAGCAGGACAGGGTACGAGACCCAGTACTTC	CASSRTGYETQYF
TRBV7-8	TRBJ2-7	.	.	TGTGCCAGCAGCCCCGAATGGGGGGACGAGCAGTACTTC	CASSPEWGDEQYF
TRBV20-1	TRBJ2-7	TRBD1	.	TGCAGTGCTGACGGACAGGGAATCGAGCAGTACTTC	CSADGQGIEQYF
TRBV10-3	TRBJ1-5	.	.	TGTGCCAGCAGTTACCGAGTCAGTCGCAATCAGCCCCAGCATTTT	CASSYRVSRNQPQHF
TRBV11-1	TRBJ2-7	.	.	TGTGCCAGCATTGGGGTAAACGAGCAGTACTTC	CASIGVNEQYF
TRBV6-5	TRBJ1-2	.	many	TGTGCCAGCGGCGGGCAGGGCTTC	CASGGQGF
TRBV20-1	TRBJ1-1	TRBD1	.	TGCAGTGCTCAAGGGACAGGGGGTATGAACACTGAAGCTTTCTTT	CSAQGTGGMNTEAFF
TRBV5-1	TRBJ1-6	.	.	TGCGCCAGCAGCTTGGTCCCAGGTACTAATTCACCCCTCCACTTT	CASSLVPGTNSPLHF
TRBV2	TRBJ2-1	.	.	TGTGCCAGCAGTGACGGGGAAAATGAGCAGTTCTTC	CASSDGENEQFF
TRBV10-3	TRBJ1-5	.	.	TGTGCCAGCAGTTACCTGGGCCGTTATAGCAATCAGCCCCAGCATTTT	CASSYLGRYSNQPQHF
TRBV7-9	TRBJ1-6	.	.	TGTGCCAGCAGCTTAGTTACAGTTTTATATTCACCCCTCCACTTT	CASSLVTVLYSPLHF
TRBV20-1	TRBJ2-7	TRBD1	.	TGCAGTGCTAGAGATCAGGGACAGGGATTGGATCAGTACTTC	CSARDQGQGLDQYF
TRBV20-1	TRBJ2-3	.	.	TGCAGTGCGCGAGAGACCCCCAGCACAGATACGCAGTATTTT	CSARETPSTDTQYF
TRBV24-1	TRBJ2-2	.	.	TGTGCCAGCAGTGACCACGGGGGGGAGCTGTTTTTT	CASSDHGGELFF
TRBV20-1	TRBJ1-5	.	.	TGCAGTGCTCTTGACGGTGGCGATCAGCCCCAGCATTTT	CSALDGGDQPQHF
TRBV2	TRBJ1-1	.	.	TGTGCCAGCAATCACTCCCCCGAGGGAGGGGCTTTCTTT	CASNHSPEGGAFF
TRBV20-1	TRBJ1-2	.	.	TGCAGTGCTAGAGATAGGGGCAGGGGAGCTTTCACCTATGGCTACACCTTC	CSARDRGRGAFTYGYTF
TRBV5-1	TRBJ2-6	.	.	TGCGCCAGCAGCTACGGGTCTTCTGGGGCCAACGTCCTGACTTTC	CASSYGSSGANVLTF
TRBV12-3/TRBV12-4	TRBJ1-3	.	.	TGTGCCAGCAGTATTACAGGACGGGCTGGAAACACCATATATTTT	CASSITGRAGNTIYF
TRBV19	TRBJ1-5	.	.	TGTGCCAGTAGTATAGATCTTGGCACTTCCCAGCATTTT	CASSIDLGTSQHF
TRBV12-3/TRBV12-4	TRBJ2-5	.	few	TGTGCCAGCAGTTTACTTGGCCAGGCCGAGACCCAGTACTTC	CASSLLGQAETQYF
TRBV10-3	TRBJ2-7	TRBD2	.	TGTGCCATCAGTGAGTCAGGACTAGCGGGGAACGAGCAGTACTTC	CAISESGLAGNEQYF
TRBV9	TRBJ2-7	TRBD2	.	TGTGCCAGCACGTCTAGCGGGAGGGGCGACGAGCAGTACTTC	CASTSSGRGDEQYF
TRBV13	TRBJ2-7	TRBD2	.	TGTGCCAGCAGCGCCCCCGGGAGGGCCGGGGAGCAGTACTTC	CASSAPGRAGEQYF
TRBV24-1	TRBJ2-3	.	.	TGTGCCACCGAGGGCCAAAACACAGATACGCAGTATTTT	CATEGQNTDTQYF
TRBV7-2	TRBJ2-7	.	few	TGTGCCAGTAGGGACTTGACAGGCCCGAGCTCCTACGAGCAGTACTTC	CASRDLTGPSSYEQYF
TRBV24-1	TRBJ1-1	.	many	TGTGCCACCAGTGATCTGGACACTGAAGCTTTCTTT	CATSDLDTEAFF
TRBV20-1	TRBJ1-6	TRBD1	.	TGCAGTGCTAGTATTTCAGGGGGAAATTCACCCCTCCACTTT	CSASISGGNSPLHF
TRBV7-9	TRBJ2-1	.	once	TGTGCCAGCAGCTTAGCCCCCCCCCGGGACAAGCAGTTCTTC	CASSLAPPRDKQFF
TRBV5-8	TRBJ1-1	TRBD1	.	TGTGCCAGCAGAAACCGGGACAGGGGCACTGAAGCTTTCTTT	CASRNRDRGTEAFF
TRBV7-8	TRBJ1-1	TRBD1	.	TGTGCCAGCAGCGCGGTAGACAGGGGCACTGAAGCTTTCTTT	CASSAVDRGTEAFF
TRBV9	TRBJ1-2	.	few	TGTGCCAGCAGCCCAGACAGGTTCAGCTATGGCTACACCTTC	CASSPDRFSYGYTF
TRBV7-3	TRBJ1-6	.	.	TGTGCCAGCAGCTTAACTCAGGGGAATTCACCCCTCCACTTT	CASSLTQGNSPLHF
TRBV9	TRBJ2-5	.	.	TGTGCCAGCGGCTCAGGGGGGGAGACCCAGTACTTC	CASGSGGETQYF
TRBV2	TRBJ2-7	TRBD2	.	TGTGCCAGCAGTGAAAGTCGACTAGCGGGAGCAGACGAGCAGTACTTC	CASSESRLAGADEQYF
TRBV12-3/TRBV12-4	TRBJ2-2	TRBD1	few	TGTGCCAGCAGTTTAGGGCCCCAGGGGGCGAACGGGGAGCTGTTTTTT	CASSLGPQGANGELFF
TRBV7-9	TRBJ1-1	TRBD1	many	TGTGCCAGCAGCATCCGGGACAGGGTAAGGAGAACTGAAGCTTTCTTT	CASSIRDRVRRTEAFF
TRBV25-1	TRBJ2-5	TRBD2	.	TGTGCCAGCGAGACTAGCGTCCAGGGGACCCAGTACTTC	CASETSVQGTQYF
TRBV7-9	TRBJ2-7	.	few	TGTGCCAGCAGCTTAGACGTGGGGTGGCGGTACTTC	CASSLDVGWRYF
TRBV2	TRBJ1-4	.	many	TGTGCCAGCAGTATCGGGAGAAATGAAAAACTGTTTTTT	CASSIGRNEKLFF
TRBV6-5	TRBJ2-5	TRBD2	.	TGTGCCAGCAGTTCCGGACTAGAAGAAGAGACCCAGTACTTC	CASSSGLEEETQYF